This paragraph reports one T cell receptor (beta chain). Relative to the germline gene, one junction end is altered; a read error may explain this. TCRdb reprocessed the 5' RACE reads with MiXCR, giving one entry per CDR3 protein. Of approximately 60,000 distinct CDR3 sequences listed, 25% to 35% are singletons. CDR1 and CDR2 (germline): SGHTA, FQGTGA. This CDR3 is 14 amino acids long. This sequence was found in a female donor with breast cancer. Material for sequencing was tumor-infiltrating memory CD4+ T cells sorted from the breast tumor. Noted subset: memory CD4+ T cells, CD4+CD45RO+CD25-. The chain links TRBV7-3 to TRBJ2-1; D call uncertain. CDR3 nucleotides: TGTGCCAGCAGCCCCCCCGGGCGTTATAATGAGCGGTTCTTC. This translates into CASSPPGRYNERFF. Using reference TRBV7-3 and TRBJ2-1 for the parts outside the CDR3, the full variable domain is GAGVSQTPSNKVTEKGKYVELRCDPISGHTALYWYRQSLGQGPEFLIYFQGTGAADDSGLPNDRFFAVRPEGSVSTLKIQRTERGDSAVYLCASSPPGRYNERFFGPGTRLTVL.